This T cell receptor (beta chain) was sequenced in a study of cytomegalovirus exposure and HLA in healthy donors. For the study at large: A prior study identified 110 million or so unique TCR beta sequences from 200 million or so T cells.

Concerning this clone itself: Its antigen is unidentified. A junction boundary mismatches the germline segment, possibly from a read error.

CDR1 SSHAT and CDR2 FNYEAQ come from the germline V gene (reference sequence). The CDR3 consists of 13 residues. Study-wide results and limits: CMV antigen specificity was confirmed in vitro for a few CMV-associated chains. Researchers counted about 150 TCR beta chains as cytomegalovirus-associated.

Primers: 60 Vbeta forward and 13 Jbeta reverse. Using immunoSEQ multiplex PCR, the repertoire was profiled, and TCRdb retains in-frame clones only, with some absent. This sample has 150,000 to 200,000 clones, with 81% found just once. This sequence joins TRBV7-7 and TRBJ2-3, with D maybe TRBD2 (7 bases). Sequencing was done on a sample of PBMCs. This TCR was recovered from a man aged 45-65 years in good health and CMV-seropositive. The DNA of the CDR3 is TGTGCTAGCAGCTTAGGGGGGGAAGATACGCAGTATTTT. It translates to CASSLGGEDTQYF.